Described below is a single T cell receptor beta chain sequence and its context. This sample is part of a study of blood T cell repertoires in COVID-19. Across the study: Spain, Italy and the United States supplied samples that represented acute and convalescent COVID-19. T cells, B-cell-depleted T cells, or PBMCs provided the cDNA or gDNA that served as material.

Original processing methods: Reference gene primers were amplified, and this amplification served to estimate nucleated cell counts. Here immunoSEQ multiplex PCR was the method, and the copy in TCRdb shows in-frame clones only, minus some. V and J calls and clone size come straight from that table; D and trimming were deduced from the DNA. Counted here are fewer than 250,000 clones, around 83% occurring once; the ten biggest clones make up 2.5% to 3.5%. V gave up 9 bases and J gave up 4 bases; unmatched junction bases: 9. Germline values: CDR1 LNHDA, CDR2 SQIVND (reference sequence). The CDR3 contains 15 residues.

Material for sequencing was peripheral blood. V is TRBV19 and J is TRBJ1-2; 12 bases fit TRBD1. This TCR came from a man in his fifties or sixties with active or convalescent COVID-19. In DNA form, the CDR3 reads TGTGCCAGCCTCTCCGGGACAGGGGGCATCTATGGCTACACCTTC. Its translation: CASLSGTGGIYGYTF.